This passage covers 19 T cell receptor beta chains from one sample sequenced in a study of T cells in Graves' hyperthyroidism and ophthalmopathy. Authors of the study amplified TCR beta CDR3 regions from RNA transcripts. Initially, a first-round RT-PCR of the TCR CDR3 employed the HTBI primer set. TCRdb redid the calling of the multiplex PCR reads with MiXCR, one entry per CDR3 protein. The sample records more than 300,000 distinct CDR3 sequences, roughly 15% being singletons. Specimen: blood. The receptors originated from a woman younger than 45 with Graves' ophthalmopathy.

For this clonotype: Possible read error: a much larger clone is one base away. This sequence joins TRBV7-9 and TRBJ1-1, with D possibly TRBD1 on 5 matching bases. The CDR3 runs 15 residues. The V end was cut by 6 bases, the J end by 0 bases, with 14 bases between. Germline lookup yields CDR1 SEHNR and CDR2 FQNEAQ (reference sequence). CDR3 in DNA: TGTGCCAGCAGACCAGGTGGGGGAATGAACACTGAAGCTTTCTTT. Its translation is CASRPGGGMNTEAFF.

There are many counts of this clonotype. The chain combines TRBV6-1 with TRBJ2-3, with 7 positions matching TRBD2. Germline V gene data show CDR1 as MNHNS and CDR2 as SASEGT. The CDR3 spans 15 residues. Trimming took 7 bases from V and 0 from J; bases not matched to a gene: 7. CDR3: CASKILGGSTDTQYF. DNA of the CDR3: TGTGCCAGCAAAATTCTCGGGGGGAGCACAGATACGCAGTATTTT.

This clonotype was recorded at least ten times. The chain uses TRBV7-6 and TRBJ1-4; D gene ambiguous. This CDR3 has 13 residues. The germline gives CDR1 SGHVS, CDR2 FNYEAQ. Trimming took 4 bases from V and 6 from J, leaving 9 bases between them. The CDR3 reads CASSSRTDEKLFF. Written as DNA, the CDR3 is TGTGCCAGCAGCTCAAGGACGGATGAAAAACTGTTTTTT.

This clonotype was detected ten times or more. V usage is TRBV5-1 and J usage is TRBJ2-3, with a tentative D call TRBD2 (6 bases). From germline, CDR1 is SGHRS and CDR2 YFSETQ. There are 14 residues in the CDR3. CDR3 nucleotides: TGCGGAAGCGCTCAGGAGGGGAGCACAGATACGCAGTATTTT. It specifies CGSAQEGSTDTQYF.

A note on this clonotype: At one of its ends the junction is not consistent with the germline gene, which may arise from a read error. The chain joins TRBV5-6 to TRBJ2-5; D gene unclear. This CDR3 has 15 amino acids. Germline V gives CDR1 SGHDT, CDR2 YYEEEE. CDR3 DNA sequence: TGTGCCGGCAGCTTGTGGGATAGTGAGGAAGAGACCCAGTACTTC. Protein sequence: CAGSLWDSEEETQYF.

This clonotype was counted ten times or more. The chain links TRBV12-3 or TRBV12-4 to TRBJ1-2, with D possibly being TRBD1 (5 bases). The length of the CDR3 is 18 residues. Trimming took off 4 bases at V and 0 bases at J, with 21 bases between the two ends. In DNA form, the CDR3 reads TGTGCCAGCAGTTCGGGGCGTGGGGCAGCCCGCTCTAACTATGGCTACACCTTC. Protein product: CASSSGRGAARSNYGYTF.

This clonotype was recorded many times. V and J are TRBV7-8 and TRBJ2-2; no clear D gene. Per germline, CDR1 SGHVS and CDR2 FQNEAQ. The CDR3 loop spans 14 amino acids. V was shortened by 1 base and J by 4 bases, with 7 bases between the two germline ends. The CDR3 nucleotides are TGTGCCAGCAGCTTAGGCCGGGTCACCGGGGAGCTGTTTTTT. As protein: CASSLGRVTGELFF.

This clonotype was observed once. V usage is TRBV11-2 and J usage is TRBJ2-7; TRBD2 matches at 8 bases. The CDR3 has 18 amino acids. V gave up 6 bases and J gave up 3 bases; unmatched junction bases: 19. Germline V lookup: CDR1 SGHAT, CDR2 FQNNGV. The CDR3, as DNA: TGTGCCAGCAGTACCCGCGGCGGGGGGCAGGGAATATACTACGAGCAGTACTTC. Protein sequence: CASSTRGGGQGIYYEQYF.

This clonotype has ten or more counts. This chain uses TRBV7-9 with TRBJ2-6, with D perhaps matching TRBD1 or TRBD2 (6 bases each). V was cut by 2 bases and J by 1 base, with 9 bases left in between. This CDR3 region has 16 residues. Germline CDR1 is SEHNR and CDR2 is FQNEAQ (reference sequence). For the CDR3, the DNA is TGTGCCAGCAGCTTACAGGGGAGGTCTGGGGCCAACGTCCTGACTTTC. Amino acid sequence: CASSLQGRSGANVLTF.

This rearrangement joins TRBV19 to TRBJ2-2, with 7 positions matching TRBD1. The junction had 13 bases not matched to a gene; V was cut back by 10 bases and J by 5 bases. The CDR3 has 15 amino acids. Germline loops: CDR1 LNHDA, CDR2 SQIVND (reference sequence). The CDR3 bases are TGTGCCACAAGGAGACAGGGCAGTGAAACCGGGGAGCTGTTTTTT. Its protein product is CATRRQGSETGELFF.

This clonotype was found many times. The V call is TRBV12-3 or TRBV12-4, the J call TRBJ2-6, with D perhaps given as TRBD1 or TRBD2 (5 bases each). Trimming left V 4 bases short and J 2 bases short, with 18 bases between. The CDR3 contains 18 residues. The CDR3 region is CASSSRRWGSAGANVLTF. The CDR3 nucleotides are TGTGCCAGCAGTTCAAGGCGCTGGGGGAGCGCTGGGGCCAACGTCCTGACTTTC.

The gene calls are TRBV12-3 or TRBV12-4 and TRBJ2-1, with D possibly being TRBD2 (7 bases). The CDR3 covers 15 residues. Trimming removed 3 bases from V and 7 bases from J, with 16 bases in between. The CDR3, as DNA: TGTGCCAGCAGTTTGGGAGCGGCGGGGGCTAATGAGCAGTTCTTC. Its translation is CASSLGAAGANEQFF.

CDR3 DNA sequence: TGTGCCAGCAGCTTACTTACGGGAACCTACAATGAGCAGTTCTTC. Encoded protein: CASSLLTGTYNEQFF. The chain recombines TRBV11-2 with TRBJ2-1; maybe TRBD2 (5 bases). V dropped 2 bases and J dropped 2 bases, with 10 bases sitting between them. The CDR3 consists of 15 residues. The V gene's germline CDR1 is SGHAT and CDR2 FQNNGV.

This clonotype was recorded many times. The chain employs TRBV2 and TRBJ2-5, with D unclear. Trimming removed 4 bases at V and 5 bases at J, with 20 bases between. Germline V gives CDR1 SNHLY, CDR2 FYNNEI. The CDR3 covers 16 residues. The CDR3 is CASSGSLSRTVETQYF. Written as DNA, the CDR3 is TGTGCCAGCAGTGGGTCCCTCTCAAGAACGGTGGAGACCCAGTACTTC.

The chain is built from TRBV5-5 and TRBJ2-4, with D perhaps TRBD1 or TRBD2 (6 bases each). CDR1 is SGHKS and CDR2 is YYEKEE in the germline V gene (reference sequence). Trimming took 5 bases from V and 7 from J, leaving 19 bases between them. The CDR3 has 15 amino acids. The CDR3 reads CASRPGAWDNNIQYF. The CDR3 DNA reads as TGTGCCAGCAGGCCGGGGGCTTGGGATAATAACATTCAGTACTTC.

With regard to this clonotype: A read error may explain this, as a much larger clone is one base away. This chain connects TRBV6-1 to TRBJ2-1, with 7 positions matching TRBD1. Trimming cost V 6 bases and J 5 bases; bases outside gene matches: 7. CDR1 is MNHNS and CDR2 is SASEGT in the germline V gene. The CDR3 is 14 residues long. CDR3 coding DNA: TGTGCCAGCAGGGAGACAGGGTCACACAATGAGCAGTTCTTC. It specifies CASRETGSHNEQFF.

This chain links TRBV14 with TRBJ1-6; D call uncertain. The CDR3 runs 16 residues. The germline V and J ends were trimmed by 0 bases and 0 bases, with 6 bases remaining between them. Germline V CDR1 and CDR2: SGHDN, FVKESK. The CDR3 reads CASSQDVGSYNSPLHF. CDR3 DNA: TGTGCCAGCAGCCAAGATGTCGGCTCCTATAATTCACCCCTCCACTTT.

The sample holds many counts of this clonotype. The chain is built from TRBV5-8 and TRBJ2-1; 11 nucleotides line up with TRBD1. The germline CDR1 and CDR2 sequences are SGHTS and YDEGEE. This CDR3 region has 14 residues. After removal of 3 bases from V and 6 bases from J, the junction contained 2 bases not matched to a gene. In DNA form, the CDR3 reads TGTGCCAGCAGCTGGGGGACAGGGGGCAATGAGCAGTTCTTC. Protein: CASSWGTGGNEQFF.

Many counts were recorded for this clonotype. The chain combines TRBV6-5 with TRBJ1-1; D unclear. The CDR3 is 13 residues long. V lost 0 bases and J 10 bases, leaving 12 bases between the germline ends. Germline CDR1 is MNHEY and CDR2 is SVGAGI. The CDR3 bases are TGTGCCAGCAGTTACTCGTTAACAGCGGGAGCTTTCTTT. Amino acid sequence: CASSYSLTAGAFF.